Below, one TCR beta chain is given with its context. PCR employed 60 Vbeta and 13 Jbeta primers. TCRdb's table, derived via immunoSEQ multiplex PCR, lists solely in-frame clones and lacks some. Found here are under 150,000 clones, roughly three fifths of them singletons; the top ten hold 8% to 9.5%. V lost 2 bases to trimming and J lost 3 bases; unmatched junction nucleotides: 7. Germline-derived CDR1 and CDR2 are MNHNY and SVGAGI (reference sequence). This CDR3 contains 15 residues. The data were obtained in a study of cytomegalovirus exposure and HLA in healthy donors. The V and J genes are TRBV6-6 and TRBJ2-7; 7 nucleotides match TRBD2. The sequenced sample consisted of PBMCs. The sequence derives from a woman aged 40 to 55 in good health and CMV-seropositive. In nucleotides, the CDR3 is TGTGCCAGCAGTTACCCGGTCGGGGGGTACTACGAGCAGTACTTC. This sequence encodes CASSYPVGGYYEQYF.